Listed here are 9 T cell receptor beta chains from one sample, sequenced in a study of shared clonotypes between healthy human individuals. Cells designated naive CD8 were CD45RO-negative and were positively selected for CCR7, with terminally differentiated effector memory CD45RA+ cells excluded. Measured with immunoSEQ multiplex PCR; TCRdb has only the in-frame clones, and not every one. This table has about 2,200,000 clones, more than 85% appearing once. Sequencing was performed on naive CD8+ T cells from PBMCs. The receptors derive from a young man in good health. Some clones in this sample may be carry-over from other donors' samples.

V gene TRBV27 combines with J gene TRBJ2-7; D is unresolved. V lost 5 bases and J 6 bases, leaving 8 bases between the germline ends. Germline V CDR1 and CDR2: MNHEY, SMNVEV (reference sequence). The length of the CDR3 is 11 residues. This CDR3 is CASSAFGEQYF. The CDR3, as DNA: TGTGCCAGCAGTGCATTCGGCGAGCAGTACTTC.

The chain couples TRBV7-6 to TRBJ2-7; TRBD2 aligns across 13 bases. CDR1 and CDR2 from the germline V gene are SGHVS and FNYEAQ. The length of the CDR3 is 14 residues. V dropped 5 bases and J dropped 5; count of bases not matched to a gene: 3. The CDR3, as DNA: TGTGCCAGCAGCATCGGACTAGCGGGAGACGAGCAGTACTTC. Translated, it gives CASSIGLAGDEQYF. Full variable domain (rest looked up from reference TRBV7-6 and TRBJ2-7): GAGVSQSPRYKVTKRGQDVALRCDPISGHVSLYWYRQALGQGPEFLTYFNYEAQQDKSGLPNDRFSAERPEGSISTLTIQRTEQRDSAMYRCASSIGLAGDEQYFGPGTRLTVT.

V usage is TRBV6-6 and J usage is TRBJ2-1; D call uncertain. The germline V gene encodes CDR1 MNHNY and CDR2 SVGAGI (reference sequence). There are 15 residues in the CDR3. V was shortened by 2 bases and J by 1 base, with 9 bases between the two germline ends. The DNA of the CDR3 is TGTGCCAGCAGTTACGGATACCCTTCCTACAATGAGCAGTTCTTC. This translates into CASSYGYPSYNEQFF.

V is TRBV27 and J is TRBJ1-2; D is perhaps TRBD1 (6 bases). There are 15 residues in the CDR3. CDR1 MNHEY and CDR2 SMNVEV come from the germline V gene (reference sequence). Trimming removed 5 bases at V and 4 bases at J, with 17 bases between. The CDR3 reads CASSPAGAGVYGYTF. The CDR3 region has the DNA TGTGCCAGCAGTCCGGCCGGTGCAGGGGTCTATGGCTACACCTTC.

This clone came up once. The gene calls are TRBV4-3 and TRBJ1-1, with 8 nucleotides matching TRBD1. Trimming took 0 bases from V and 2 from J; bases not matched to a gene: 8. Germline V gene data show CDR1 as LGHNA and CDR2 as YSLEER. The CDR3 consists of 17 residues. CDR3 coding DNA: TGCGCCAGCAGCCAAGAGACGTTACAGGGGGTAAACACTGAAGCTTTCTTT. Amino acids: CASSQETLQGVNTEAFF.

On this clone: Other DNA sequences in this sample translate to the same CDR3. V gene TRBV5-6 combines with J gene TRBJ1-1; unclear D gene. V lost 0 bases and J lost 4, with 7 bases in between. From germline, CDR1 is SGHDT and CDR2 YYEEEE. CDR3 length equals 13 residues. Here the CDR3 DNA reads TGTGCCAGCAGCTTGGGGGTGGGCACTGAAGCTTTCTTT. It encodes CASSLGVGTEAFF.

This clone was detected once. The chain links TRBV19 to TRBJ2-3, with 7 bases matching TRBD2. The CDR3 has 13 residues. Germline V gene data show CDR1 as LNHDA and CDR2 as SQIVND (reference sequence). After removal of 10 bases from V and 2 bases from J, the junction contained 6 bases not matched to a gene. Here the CDR3 DNA reads TGTGCCACGGGGGGTGCGGACACAGATACGCAGTATTTT. It codes for CATGGADTDTQYF.

The V gene is TRBV7-6, the J gene TRBJ2-3; possible D gene TRBD2, 5 bases. The V end was cut by 5 bases, the J end by 0 bases, with 9 bases between. Germline values: CDR1 SGHVS, CDR2 FNYEAQ. The CDR3 has 14 residues. CDR3: CASSSRGSTDTQYF. The CDR3 DNA is TGTGCCAGCAGCAGCCGAGGGAGCACAGATACGCAGTATTTT.

This sequence joins TRBV7-2 and TRBJ2-3; D gene ambiguous. CDR1 and CDR2 (germline): SGHTA, FQGNSA. V was trimmed by 6 bases and J by 3 bases, leaving 16 bases between them. This CDR3 has 15 residues. DNA of the CDR3: TGTGCCAGCAGACCTCCCATAGTGAGTACAGATACGCAGTATTTT. Amino acid sequence: CASRPPIVSTDTQYF.